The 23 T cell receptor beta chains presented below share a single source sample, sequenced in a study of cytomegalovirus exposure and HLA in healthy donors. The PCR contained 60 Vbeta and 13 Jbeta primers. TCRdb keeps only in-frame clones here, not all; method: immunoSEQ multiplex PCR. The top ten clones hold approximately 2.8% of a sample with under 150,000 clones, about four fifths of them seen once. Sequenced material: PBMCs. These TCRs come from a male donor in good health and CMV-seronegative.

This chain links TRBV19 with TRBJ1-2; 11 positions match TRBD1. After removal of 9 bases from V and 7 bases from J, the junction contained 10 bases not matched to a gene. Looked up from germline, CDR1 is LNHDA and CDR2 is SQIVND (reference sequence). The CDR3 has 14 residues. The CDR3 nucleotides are TGTGCCAGAGACCCGGACAGGGGGCTCGGTGGCTACACCTTC. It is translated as CARDPDRGLGGYTF. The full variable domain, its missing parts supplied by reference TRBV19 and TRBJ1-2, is DGGITQSPKYLFRKEGQNVTLSCEQNLNHDAMYWYRQDPGQGLRLIYYSQIVNDFQKGDIAEGYSVSREKKESFPLTVTSAQKNPTAFYLCARDPDRGLGGYTFGSGTRLTVV.

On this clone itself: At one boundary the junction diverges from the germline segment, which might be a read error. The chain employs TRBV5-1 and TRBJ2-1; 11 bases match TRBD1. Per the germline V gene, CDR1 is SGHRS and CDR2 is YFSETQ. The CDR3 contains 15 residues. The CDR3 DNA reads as TGCACCAGCAGCCCTGGACAGGGGGCGGATTATCGGCGGTTCTTC. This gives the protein CTSSPGQGADYRRFF.

Here the CDR3 DNA reads TGCGCCAGCAGCCCCCGGCTAGCGGGCCCCGCCGGGGAGCTGTTTTTT. This encodes CASSPRLAGPAGELFF. V gene TRBV5-1 combines with J gene TRBJ2-2; 8 bases are shared with TRBD2. CDR1 and CDR2 (germline): SGHRS, YFSETQ. This CDR3 is 16 amino acids long. V lost 4 bases to trimming and J lost 6 bases; unmatched junction nucleotides: 11.

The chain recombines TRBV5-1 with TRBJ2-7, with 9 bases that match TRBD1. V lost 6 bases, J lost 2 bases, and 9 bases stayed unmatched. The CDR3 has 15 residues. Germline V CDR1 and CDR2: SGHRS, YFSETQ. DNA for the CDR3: TGCGCCAGCACCCCGGGACAGGGCATAACCTACGAGCAGTACTTC. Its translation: CASTPGQGITYEQYF. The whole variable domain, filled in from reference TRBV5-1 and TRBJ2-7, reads KAGVTQTPRYLIKTRGQQVTLSCSPISGHRSVSWYQQTPGQGLQFLFEYFSETQRNKGNFPGRFSGRQFSNSRSEMNVSTLELGDSALYLCASTPGQGITYEQYFGPGTRLTVT.

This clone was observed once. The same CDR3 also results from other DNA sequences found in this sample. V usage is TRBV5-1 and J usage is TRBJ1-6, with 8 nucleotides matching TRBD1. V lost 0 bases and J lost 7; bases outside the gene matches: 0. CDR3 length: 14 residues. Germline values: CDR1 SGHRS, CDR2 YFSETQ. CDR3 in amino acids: CASSLGTGNSPLHF. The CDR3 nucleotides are TGCGCCAGCAGCTTGGGGACAGGGAATTCACCCCTCCACTTT.

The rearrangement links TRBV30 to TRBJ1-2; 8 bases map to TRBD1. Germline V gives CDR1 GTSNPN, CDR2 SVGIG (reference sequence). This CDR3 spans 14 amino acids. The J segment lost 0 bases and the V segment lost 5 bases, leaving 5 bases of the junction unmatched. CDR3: CAWEGDRTNYGYTF. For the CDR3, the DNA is TGTGCCTGGGAGGGGGACAGGACTAACTATGGCTACACCTTC.

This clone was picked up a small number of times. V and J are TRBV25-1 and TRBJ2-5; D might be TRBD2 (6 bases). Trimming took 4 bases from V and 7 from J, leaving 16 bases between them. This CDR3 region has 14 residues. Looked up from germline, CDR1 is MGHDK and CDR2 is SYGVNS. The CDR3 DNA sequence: TGTGCCAGCAGTGCTGCGGGGCTGGAGGGGACCCAGTACTTC. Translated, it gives CASSAAGLEGTQYF.

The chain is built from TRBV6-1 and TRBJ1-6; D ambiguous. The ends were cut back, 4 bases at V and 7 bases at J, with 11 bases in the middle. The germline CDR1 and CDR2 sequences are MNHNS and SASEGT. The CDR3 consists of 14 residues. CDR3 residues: CASSGRSFNSPLHF. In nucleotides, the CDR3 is TGTGCCAGCAGTGGAAGAAGCTTCAATTCACCCCTCCACTTT.

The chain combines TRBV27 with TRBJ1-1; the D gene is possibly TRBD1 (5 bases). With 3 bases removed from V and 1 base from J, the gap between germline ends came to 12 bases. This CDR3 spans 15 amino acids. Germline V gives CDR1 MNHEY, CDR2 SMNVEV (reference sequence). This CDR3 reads CASSFGQGWNTEAFF. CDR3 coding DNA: TGTGCCAGCAGTTTTGGTCAGGGTTGGAACACTGAAGCTTTCTTT.

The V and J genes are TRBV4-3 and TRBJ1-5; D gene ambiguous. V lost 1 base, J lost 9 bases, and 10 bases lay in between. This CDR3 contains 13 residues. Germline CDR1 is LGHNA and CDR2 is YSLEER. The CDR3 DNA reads TGCGCCAGCAGCCAAGTTATTCAAGCGCCCCAGCATTTT. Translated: CASSQVIQAPQHF.

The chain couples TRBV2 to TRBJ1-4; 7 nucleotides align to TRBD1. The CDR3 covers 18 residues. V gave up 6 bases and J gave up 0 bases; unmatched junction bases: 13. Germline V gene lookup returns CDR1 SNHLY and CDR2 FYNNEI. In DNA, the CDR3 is TGTGCCAGCAGCGGGTTCACAGGGGCCCTTTCAACTAATGAAAAACTGTTTTTT. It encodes CASSGFTGALSTNEKLFF.

CDR3 DNA sequence: TGTGCCAGCAGCAAGACTAGCGGGGGCTCCTACGAGCAGTACTTC. It specifies CASSKTSGGSYEQYF. J is TRBJ2-7 and V is TRBV7-3; 12 bases are a match to TRBD2. This CDR3 spans 15 amino acids. Trimming removed 5 bases from V and 0 bases from J; junction bases left unmatched: 2. From germline, CDR1 is SGHTA and CDR2 FQGTGA.

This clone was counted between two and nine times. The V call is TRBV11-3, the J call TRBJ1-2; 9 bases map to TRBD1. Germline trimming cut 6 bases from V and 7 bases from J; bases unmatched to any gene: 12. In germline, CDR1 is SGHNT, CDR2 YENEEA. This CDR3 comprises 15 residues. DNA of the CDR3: TGTGCCAGCAGACCATTAACAGGGGGCTTATGTGGCTACACCTTC. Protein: CASRPLTGGLCGYTF.

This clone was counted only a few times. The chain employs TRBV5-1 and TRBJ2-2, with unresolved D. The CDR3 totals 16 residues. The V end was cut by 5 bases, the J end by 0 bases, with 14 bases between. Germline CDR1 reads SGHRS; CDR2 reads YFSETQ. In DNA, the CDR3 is TGCGCCAGCAGTATAGAAGGCGCGGCGAACACCGGGGAGCTGTTTTTT. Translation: CASSIEGAANTGELFF.

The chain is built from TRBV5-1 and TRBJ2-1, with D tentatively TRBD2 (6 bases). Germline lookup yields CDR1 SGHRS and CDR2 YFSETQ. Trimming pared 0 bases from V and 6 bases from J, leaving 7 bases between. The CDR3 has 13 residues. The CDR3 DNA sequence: TGCGCCAGCAGCTTGGTGGAGGGCAATGAGCAGTTCTTC. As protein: CASSLVEGNEQFF.

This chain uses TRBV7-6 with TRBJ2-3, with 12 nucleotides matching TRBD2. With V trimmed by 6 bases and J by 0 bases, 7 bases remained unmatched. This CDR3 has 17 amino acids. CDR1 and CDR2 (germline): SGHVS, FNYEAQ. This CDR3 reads CASRSGTSGFSTDTQYF. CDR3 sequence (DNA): TGTGCCAGCAGATCCGGGACTAGCGGGTTTAGCACAGATACGCAGTATTTT.

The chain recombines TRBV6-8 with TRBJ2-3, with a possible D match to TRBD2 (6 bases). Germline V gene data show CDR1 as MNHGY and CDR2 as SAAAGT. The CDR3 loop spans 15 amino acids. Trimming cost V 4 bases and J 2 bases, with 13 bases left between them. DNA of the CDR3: TGTGCCAGCAGTTCTAGCGCCAGACCCACAGATACGCAGTATTTT. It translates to CASSSSARPTDTQYF.

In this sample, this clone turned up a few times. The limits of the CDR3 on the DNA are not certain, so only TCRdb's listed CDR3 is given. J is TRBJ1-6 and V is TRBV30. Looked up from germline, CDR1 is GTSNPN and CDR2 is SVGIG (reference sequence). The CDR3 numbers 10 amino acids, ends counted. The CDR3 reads CAWGRGNPHF.

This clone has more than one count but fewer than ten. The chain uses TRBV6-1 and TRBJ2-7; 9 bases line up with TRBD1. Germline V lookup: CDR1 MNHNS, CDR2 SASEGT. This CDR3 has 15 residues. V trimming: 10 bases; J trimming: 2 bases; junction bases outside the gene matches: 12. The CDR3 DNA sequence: TGTGCCACCAGCGGCAAGACAGGGGGAACCTACGAGCAGTACTTC. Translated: CATSGKTGGTYEQYF.

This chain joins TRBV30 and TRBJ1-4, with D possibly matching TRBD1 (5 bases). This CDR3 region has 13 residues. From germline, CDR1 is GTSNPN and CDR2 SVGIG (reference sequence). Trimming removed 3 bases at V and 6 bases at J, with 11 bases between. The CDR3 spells CAWSPGLDEKLFF. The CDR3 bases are TGTGCCTGGAGCCCAGGGTTGGATGAAAAACTGTTTTTT.

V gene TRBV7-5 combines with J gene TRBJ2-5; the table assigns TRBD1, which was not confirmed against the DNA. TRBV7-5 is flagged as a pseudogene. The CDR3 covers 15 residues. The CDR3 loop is CARSFQSGQPETQYF. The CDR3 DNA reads TGTGCCAGAAGCTTCCAATCGGGACAGCCGGAGACCCAGTACTTC.

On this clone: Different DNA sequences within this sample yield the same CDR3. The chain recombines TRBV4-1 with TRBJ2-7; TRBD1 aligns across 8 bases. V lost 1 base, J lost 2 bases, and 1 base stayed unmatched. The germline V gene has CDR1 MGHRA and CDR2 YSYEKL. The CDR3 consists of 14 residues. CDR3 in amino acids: CASSQGTGTYEQYF. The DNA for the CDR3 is TGCGCCAGCAGCCAAGGGACAGGGACCTACGAGCAGTACTTC.

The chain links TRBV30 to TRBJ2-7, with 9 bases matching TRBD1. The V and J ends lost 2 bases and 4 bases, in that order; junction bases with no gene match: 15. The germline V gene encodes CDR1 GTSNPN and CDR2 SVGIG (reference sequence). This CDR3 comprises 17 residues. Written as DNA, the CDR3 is TGTGCCTGGAGTCTTCGCTTCGGGACAGGGCTTGATTACGAGCAGTACTTC. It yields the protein CAWSLRFGTGLDYEQYF.